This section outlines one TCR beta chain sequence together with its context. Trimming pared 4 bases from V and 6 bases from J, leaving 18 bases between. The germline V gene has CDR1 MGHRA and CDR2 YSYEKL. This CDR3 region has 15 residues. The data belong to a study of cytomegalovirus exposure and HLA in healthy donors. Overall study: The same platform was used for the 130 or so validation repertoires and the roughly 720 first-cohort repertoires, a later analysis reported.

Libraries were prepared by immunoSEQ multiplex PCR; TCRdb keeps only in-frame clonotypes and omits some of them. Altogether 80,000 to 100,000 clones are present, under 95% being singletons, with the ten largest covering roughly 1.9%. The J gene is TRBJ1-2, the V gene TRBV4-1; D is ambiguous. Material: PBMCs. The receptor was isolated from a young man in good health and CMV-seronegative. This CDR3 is CASSPGEVRWNGYTF. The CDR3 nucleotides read TGCGCCAGCAGCCCCGGGGAGGTCAGATGGAATGGCTACACCTTC.